The 19 T cell receptor beta chains below all came from one sample that was sequenced in a study of cytomegalovirus exposure and HLA in healthy donors. This PCR relied on a set of 60 Vbeta primers and 13 Jbeta primers. Assay used: immunoSEQ multiplex PCR; TCRdb lists only in-frame clones, some missing. There are some 90,000 clones in the sample; around 80% occur only once, and roughly 25% lies in the top ten. Sequencing was carried out using PBMCs. The receptors here all came from a woman between 45 and 65 years old in good health and CMV-seropositive.

V is TRBV10-2 and J is TRBJ1-3; unclear D gene. This CDR3 has 16 residues. From germline, CDR1 is WSHSY and CDR2 SAAADI. V lost 5 bases, J lost 2 bases, and 16 bases lay in between. The DNA for the CDR3 is TGCGCCAGCAGTTATCCTCGGGGAGGAACTGGAAACACCATATATTTT. It specifies CASSYPRGGTGNTIYF.

V and J are TRBV29-1 and TRBJ1-1; D unresolved. V was trimmed by 4 bases and J by 3 bases, leaving 9 bases between them. CDR3 length: 12 amino acids. Germline values: CDR1 SQVTM, CDR2 ANQGSEA. DNA for the CDR3: TGCAGCGTTGGGGCGTCAGACACTGAAGCTTTCTTT. Encoded protein: CSVGASDTEAFF.

The sample holds a few counts of this clone. The V gene is TRBV7-9, the J gene TRBJ1-2; D uncertain. The V gene's germline CDR1 is SEHNR and CDR2 FQNEAQ (reference sequence). The length of the CDR3 is 14 residues. V shed 7 bases and J shed 3 bases, with 15 bases lying between them. Written as DNA, the CDR3 is TGTGCCAGCACCCTAGATGCCAGCGACTATGGCTACACCTTC. Translation: CASTLDASDYGYTF.

This clone was observed a handful of times. The chain recombines TRBV5-8 with TRBJ2-2; D is perhaps TRBD1 (6 bases). Trimming cost V 0 bases and J 4 bases, with 7 bases left between them. This CDR3 comprises 14 residues. Germline-derived CDR1 and CDR2 are SGHTS and YDEGEE. As DNA, the CDR3 is TGTGCCAGCAGCTTGGACAGGGCCACCGGGGAGCTGTTTTTT. Translated, it gives CASSLDRATGELFF.

The gene calls are TRBV5-6 and TRBJ1-2, with D possibly TRBD1 on 5 matching bases. Per the germline V gene, CDR1 is SGHDT and CDR2 is YYEEEE. Trimming took off 1 base at V and 6 bases at J, with 19 bases between the two ends. The CDR3 sequence is 16 residues long. The CDR3 DNA sequence: TGTGCCAGCAGCTTGAATTCTGGCGGGGGTTTTGATGGCTACACCTTC. Translated: CASSLNSGGGFDGYTF.

V and J are TRBV19 and TRBJ1-1; D is uncertain. This CDR3 comprises 13 residues. The germline V gene has CDR1 LNHDA and CDR2 SQIVND (reference sequence). V lost 4 bases to trimming and J lost 6 bases, with 12 bases between them. CDR3 protein: CASSKTIESEAFF. The DNA of the CDR3 is TGTGCCAGTAGTAAAACTATTGAGTCTGAAGCTTTCTTT. Full variable domain (missing parts from reference TRBV19 and TRBJ1-1): DGGITQSPKYLFRKEGQNVTLSCEQNLNHDAMYWYRQDPGQGLRLIYYSQIVNDFQKGDIAEGYSVSREKKESFPLTVTSAQKNPTAFYLCASSKTIESEAFFGQGTRLTVV.

The chain recombines TRBV18 with TRBJ1-2, with 7 bases identical to TRBD1. The V and J ends lost 2 bases and 8 bases, in that order; junction bases with no gene match: 8. Germline V CDR1 and CDR2: KGHSH, LQKENI. This CDR3 has 14 amino acids. The CDR3 sequence is CASSPGLGGFGYTF. CDR3 bases: TGTGCCAGCTCACCAGGATTAGGGGGCTTCGGCTACACCTTC.

V and J are TRBV6-5 and TRBJ1-2; TRBD1 agrees at 7 bases. Germline CDR1 MNHEY, CDR2 SVGAGI. V trimming: 6 bases; J trimming: 0 bases; junction bases outside the gene matches: 1. CDR3 size: 13 residues. DNA of the CDR3: TGTGCCAGCAGCGACAGGGCTAACTATGGCTACACCTTC. It encodes CASSDRANYGYTF.

This rearrangement joins TRBV30 to TRBJ1-4; D not resolved. Trimming removed 3 bases from V and 9 bases from J, with 8 bases in between. The CDR3 is 11 residues long. Germline V gives CDR1 GTSNPN, CDR2 SVGIG (reference sequence). In DNA form, the CDR3 reads TGTGCCTGGAGCCCAGGCCAAAAACTGTTTTTT. Protein product: CAWSPGQKLFF.

The chain joins TRBV7-9 to TRBJ2-5, with 9 bases lining up with TRBD2. CDR3 length: 17 amino acids. Germline CDR1 is SEHNR and CDR2 is FQNEAQ (reference sequence). Unmatched junction bases numbered 12, after V lost 2 bases and J lost 5 bases. CDR3 amino acids: CASSLISGRKNGETQYF. CDR3 in DNA: TGTGCCAGCAGCTTAATAAGCGGGAGGAAGAATGGGGAGACCCAGTACTTC. Full variable domain (outside the CDR3, taken from reference TRBV7-9 and TRBJ2-5): DTGVSQNPRHKITKRGQNVTFRCDPISEHNRLYWYRQTLGQGPEFLTYFQNEAQLEKSRLLSDRFSAERPKGSFSTLEIQRTEQGDSAMYLCASSLISGRKNGETQYFGPGTRLLVL.

The chain uses TRBV18 and TRBJ1-2; 7 bases fit TRBD1. The CDR3 extends over 13 amino acids. V lost 6 bases to trimming and J lost 6 bases; unmatched junction nucleotides: 7. Germline V gene sequence: CDR1 KGHSH, CDR2 LQKENI. In DNA, the CDR3 is TGTGCCAGCTCCCCGGACAGGTACGATGGCTACACCTTC. It encodes CASSPDRYDGYTF.

V usage is TRBV9 and J usage is TRBJ1-1; 9 bases agree with TRBD1. The trim removed 2 bases at V and 6 bases at J, leaving 2 bases unmatched. Germline V CDR1 and CDR2: SGDLS, YYNGEE. The CDR3 is 13 residues long. Here the CDR3 reads CASSVRQGAEAFF. The CDR3 DNA follows: TGTGCCAGCAGCGTTCGACAGGGGGCTGAAGCTTTCTTT.

The chain has TRBV18 and TRBJ2-3, with TRBD2 identical over 8 bases. Per germline, CDR1 KGHSH and CDR2 LQKENI. V was pared by 2 bases and J by 2 bases, with 6 bases of the junction left unmatched. This CDR3 region has 16 residues. This CDR3 reads CASSPNSGANTDTQYF. In nucleotides, the CDR3 is TGTGCCAGCTCACCAAATAGCGGGGCCAACACAGATACGCAGTATTTT.

The J gene is TRBJ2-7, the V gene TRBV11-3, with D perhaps TRBD1 or TRBD2 (5 bases each). Germline-derived CDR1 and CDR2 are SGHNT and YENEEA. The CDR3 is 14 residues long. V lost 5 bases to trimming and J lost 2 bases, with 13 bases between them. CDR3 amino acids: CASSPGLGAYEQYV. The CDR3, as DNA: TGTGCCAGCAGCCCCGGCCTGGGGGCCTACGAGCAGTACGTC.

This clone was seen only once. This chain connects TRBV6-6 to TRBJ2-1; D remains unclear. Trimming shortened V by 5 bases and J by 3 bases, and 14 bases separated the two germline ends. Germline CDR1 and CDR2: MNHNY and SVGAGI (reference sequence). CDR3 length equals 15 residues. Written as DNA, the CDR3 is TGTGCCAGCAGTAATCTAGTTAAGGTCTACAATGAGCAGTTCTTC. Amino acids: CASSNLVKVYNEQFF.

V gene TRBV11-3 combines with J gene TRBJ2-1; a weak D match, TRBD2 (6 bases). V dropped 1 base and J dropped 0 bases, with 10 bases sitting between them. The CDR3 has 16 residues. In germline, CDR1 is SGHNT, CDR2 YENEEA. This CDR3 reads CASSLVAGSSYNEQFF. CDR3 in DNA: TGTGCCAGCAGCTTAGTGGCGGGGAGCTCCTACAATGAGCAGTTCTTC.

The chain joins TRBV6-1 to TRBJ1-4; D might be TRBD1 (5 bases). CDR3 length: 13 amino acids. The germline V gene has CDR1 MNHNS and CDR2 SASEGT. V lost 2 bases and J 14 bases, leaving 15 bases between the germline ends. DNA of the CDR3: TGTGCCAGCAGTGAAATGAGGGACTGGGGTCTGTTTTTT. Its translation: CASSEMRDWGLFF.

The J gene is TRBJ1-2, the V gene TRBV7-3; D is undetermined. Trimming took off 6 bases at V and 7 bases at J, with 9 bases between the two ends. The germline V gene encodes CDR1 SGHTA and CDR2 FQGTGA. This CDR3 comprises 11 residues. The CDR3 loop is CASRLFVGYTF. The CDR3 nucleotides read TGTGCCAGCAGGCTATTCGTTGGCTACACCTTC.

The chain carries TRBV5-1 and TRBJ2-3, with D possibly being TRBD1 (6 bases). The V end was cut by 5 bases, the J end by 2 bases, with 15 bases between. In germline, CDR1 is SGHRS, CDR2 YFSETQ. This CDR3 has 15 amino acids. The CDR3, as DNA: TGCGCCAGCAGTGAAGGGGGTCATCTCACAGATACGCAGTATTTT. Protein: CASSEGGHLTDTQYF.